Listed below are T cell receptor beta chains from one sample, sequenced in a study of tumor-infiltrating lymphocytes in localized non-small cell lung cancer. Generated by immunoSEQ multiplex PCR, the TCRdb table keeps only in-frame clones and is missing some. This table has about 12,000 clones, just over 85% appearing once. The sequenced material came from lung tumor tissue. These receptors all stem from a human donor with non-small cell lung cancer. Each CDR3 is given with its conserved first and last residue. D genes are given only for firm matches. Only some rows state a clone size, as once, few, many or a class for expanded clones.

J,D,size,V,DNA,CDR3
TRBJ1-2,TRBD1,-,TRBV28,TGTGCCAGCAGTCTGAACTGGGGACAGGGTGTCCGGGGCTACACCTTC,CASSLNWGQGVRGYTF
TRBJ1-1,TRBD1,-,TRBV9,TGTGCCAGCAGCGATCCGACAGGGGGCAACACTGAAGCTTTCTTT,CASSDPTGGNTEAFF
TRBJ1-5,-,-,TRBV19,TGTGCCAGTAGTTTTATCAATCAGCCCCAGCATTTT,CASSFINQPQHF
TRBJ1-2,-,-,TRBV7-8,TGTGCCAGCAGCTTAGCCCGGGATGGCTACACCTTC,CASSLARDGYTF
TRBJ1-1,-,once,TRBV5-4,TGTGCCAGCAGCTATCTAAACACTGAAGCTTTCTTT,CASSYLNTEAFF
TRBJ2-3,TRBD2,once,TRBV6-4,TGTGCCAGCAGTGAGGGCGGGAGCGGAGCAGATACGCAGTATTTT,CASSEGGSGADTQYF
TRBJ2-2,-,-,TRBV29-1,TGCAGCGTTGAACCGATAGCTAGCGCCGAGAAGGCCGGGGAGCTGTTTTTT,CSVEPIASAEKAGELFF
TRBJ2-5,TRBD1,-,TRBV4-1,TGCGCCAGCAGCCTGGGTCAGGGGGCCCGAGAGACCCAGTACTTC,CASSLGQGARETQYF
TRBJ2-7,-,-,TRBV2,TGTGCCAGCAGTGAAGTTGCGAGCACCGTCTACGAGCAGTACTTC,CASSEVASTVYEQYF
TRBJ2-2,-,-,TRBV5-1,TGCGCCAGCATGCAGGGGAACACCGGGGAGCTGTTTTTT,CASMQGNTGELFF
TRBJ2-7,-,-,TRBV28,TGTGCCACCAACAGGGCTCCCCTTTACGAGCAGTACTTC,CATNRAPLYEQYF
TRBJ2-1,TRBD2,-,TRBV6-5,TGTGCCAGCAGTTACAGTCTAGCGGCGCTTTTCTTC,CASSYSLAALFF
TRBJ1-2,-,few,TRBV19,TGTGCCAGTCAGATAATCGCTGGATGGGGGGACGGCTACACCTTC,CASQIIAGWGDGYTF
TRBJ2-1,TRBD2,-,TRBV14,TGTGCCAGCAGCCAAGATTGGACTAGCGGGTATAATTACAATGAGCAGTTCTTC,CASSQDWTSGYNYNEQFF
TRBJ1-3,-,-,TRBV28,TGTGCCAGCAACTCGTATGGAAACACCATATATTTT,CASNSYGNTIYF
TRBJ1-1,TRBD1,once,TRBV5-1,TGCGCCAGCAGCCGGGGACAGAGTAGGATGAACACTGAAGCTTTCTTT,CASSRGQSRMNTEAFF
TRBJ2-1,TRBD2,-,TRBV5-1,TGCGCCAGCAGCCCCGGACTAGCAGGGAGGAATGAGCAGTTCTTC,CASSPGLAGRNEQFF
TRBJ1-2,TRBD1,-,TRBV7-8,TGTGCCAGCAGTTCCCGGCGACAGGGACCCTATGGCTACACCTTC,CASSSRRQGPYGYTF
TRBJ2-7,-,-,TRBV27,TGTGCCAGCACCAGGTTGGGGGTTTTCCCCTACGAGCAGTACTTC,CASTRLGVFPYEQYF
TRBJ2-7,TRBD1,-,TRBV5-4,TGTGCCAGCAGCCAATGGACAGGGGACACCTACGAGCAGTACTTC,CASSQWTGDTYEQYF
TRBJ1-2,-,-,TRBV6-6,TGTGCCAGCGGGGCAGGCCCGAACTATGGCTACACCTTC,CASGAGPNYGYTF
TRBJ2-5,-,-,TRBV11-2,TGTGCCAGCAGCTCGCCGAGTTGGCCCCTGTACCAAGAGACCCAGTACTTC,CASSSPSWPLYQETQYF
TRBJ2-6,-,few,TRBV6-1,TGTGCCAGCAGTGAAGGGGGCTCTGGGGCCAACGTCCTGACTTTC,CASSEGGSGANVLTF
TRBJ2-1,TRBD2,medium-sized,TRBV28,TGTGCCATCCATAGCGGGAGGGCCTCCTACAATGAGCAGTTCTTC,CAIHSGRASYNEQFF
TRBJ2-2,-,-,TRBV18,TGTGCCACAGCCGGGGACACCGGGGAGCTGTTTTTT,CATAGDTGELFF
TRBJ2-6,-,-,TRBV5-1,TGCGCCAGCAGTCGGCAGGCCCTCTCTGGGGCCAACGTCCTGACTTTC,CASSRQALSGANVLTF
TRBJ2-4,TRBD1,-,TRBV5-6,TGTGCCAGCAGCTTAGATGGGGACGCAGGGGGAAAAAACATTCAGTACTTC,CASSLDGDAGGKNIQYF
TRBJ2-4,-,-,TRBV7-9,TGTGCCAGCAGCTGGAGCCGAGCCAAAAACATTCAGTACTTC,CASSWSRAKNIQYF
TRBJ2-7,-,-,TRBV18,TGTGCCACCGGGAGCGGGCTGGACTACGAGCAGTACTTC,CATGSGLDYEQYF
TRBJ1-4,-,-,TRBV7-9,TGTGCCAGCATCCGAGGGGGGGGTGAAAAACTGTTTTTT,CASIRGGGEKLFF
TRBJ2-3,-,-,TRBV11-1,TGTGCCAGCAGCTTACACGGCACAGATACGCAGTATTTT,CASSLHGTDTQYF
TRBJ2-7,-,-,TRBV6-5,TGTGCCAGCAGTTACAAGGACGGACCCTACGAGCAGTACTTC,CASSYKDGPYEQYF
TRBJ2-1,TRBD2,-,TRBV28,TGTGCCAGCATCCCTTACTCTAGCGGGAGGAGGAATGAGCAGTTCTTC,CASIPYSSGRRNEQFF
TRBJ2-2,-,-,TRBV29-1,TGCAGCGTTAGTTCCAGAAACACCGGGGAGCTGTTTTTT,CSVSSRNTGELFF
TRBJ1-2,-,-,TRBV7-8,TGTGCCAGCAGCCTCCGGGACACTAACTATGGCTACACCTTC,CASSLRDTNYGYTF
TRBJ2-1,TRBD2,-,TRBV5-4,TGTGCCAGCAGCTCAGTCCTAGCGGGGGGGGAGGAGGAGCAGTTCTTC,CASSSVLAGGEEEQFF
TRBJ2-3,TRBD2,-,TRBV18,TGTGCCAGCTCACAACTAGCGGCAAGCACAGATACGCAGTATTTT,CASSQLAASTDTQYF
TRBJ1-1,-,-,TRBV11-3,TGTGCCAGCAGCTTAGGCCGGGCCAACACTGAAGCTTTCTTT,CASSLGRANTEAFF
TRBJ1-2,TRBD1,-,TRBV5-1,TGCGCCAGCAGCCCGGGACAGACGACACACTATGGCTACACCTTC,CASSPGQTTHYGYTF
TRBJ2-3,TRBD1,-,TRBV6-1,TGTGCCAGCAGTGTCCGGACAGGGATTGGCACAGATACGCAGTATTTT,CASSVRTGIGTDTQYF
TRBJ1-2,TRBD1,once,TRBV5-1,TGCGCCAGCAGCCTAGACAGGGTTAACTATGGCTACACCTTC,CASSLDRVNYGYTF
TRBJ2-4,TRBD1,-,TRBV5-6,TGTGCCAGCAGCACAGGGGTAGCCAAAAACATTCAGTACTTC,CASSTGVAKNIQYF
TRBJ1-5,-,few,TRBV27,TGTGCCAGCAGTTTAGATGGGCATTTGAATCAGCCCCAGCATTTT,CASSLDGHLNQPQHF
TRBJ2-5,-,-,TRBV21-1,TGTGCCAGCAGGTCTGGGGCGACCTCGGAGAAACAGGCGGGTGAAAGGGACCCGGAAGAGACCCAGTACTTC,CASRSGATSEKQAGERDPEETQYF
TRBJ2-7,TRBD1,-,TRBV27,TGTGCCAGCAGTTTATGGTCGGACAGGACCCCCTACGAGCAGTACTTC,CASSLWSDRTPYEQYF
TRBJ2-1,TRBD1,once,TRBV5-1,TGCGCCAGCAGCTCATCCGGGACAGGGCAATTCTTC,CASSSSGTGQFF
TRBJ1-1,-,-,TRBV5-6,TGTGCCAGCAGCTTTGAGAGGAACACTGAAGCTTTCTTT,CASSFERNTEAFF
TRBJ1-1,-,-,TRBV5-4,TGTGCCAGCAGCTTGACCGGGACCTCTGAAGCTTTCTTT,CASSLTGTSEAFF
TRBJ2-7,TRBD2,-,TRBV2,TGTGCCAGCAGTGATAGAGCGGGAGTACCCTACGAGCAGTACTTC,CASSDRAGVPYEQYF
TRBJ2-2,TRBD2,-,TRBV4-1,TGCGCCAGCAGCCAAGATTTGCTAGCGGGCACCGGGGAGCTGTTTTTT,CASSQDLLAGTGELFF
TRBJ2-1,TRBD2,-,TRBV28,TGTGCCAGCAGTTTAATAGGGACTAGCGACCTACTTGTCAATGAGCAGTTCTTC,CASSLIGTSDLLVNEQFF
TRBJ2-7,-,-,TRBV5-4,TGTGCCAGCAGCTCCTACCCAGCGGAGGGGGCTGGCGAGCAGTACTTC,CASSSYPAEGAGEQYF
TRBJ2-1,-,-,TRBV6-5,TGTGCCAGCAAAGTAACTGAAAGCTCCTACAATGAGCAGTTCTTC,CASKVTESSYNEQFF
TRBJ2-1,-,-,TRBV14,TGTGCCAGCAGCCGAACATTAGGGGCCCCCACCTACAATGAGCAGTTCTTC,CASSRTLGAPTYNEQFF
TRBJ2-6,-,-,TRBV6-1,TGTGCCAGCAGTGACCAGCCGTCTGGGGCCAACGTCCTGACTTTC,CASSDQPSGANVLTF
TRBJ2-5,-,once,TRBV28,TGTGCCAGCAGCTCAGAGACCCAGTACTTC,CASSSETQYF
TRBJ2-7,TRBD1,-,TRBV6-5,TGTGCCAGCAGTTACGGTACAGGGGGATCCTACGAGCAGTACTTC,CASSYGTGGSYEQYF
TRBJ1-1,-,-,TRBV30,TGTGCCTGGAAGGGCAGGGGCGCAGGAAACACTGAAGCTTTCTTT,CAWKGRGAGNTEAFF
TRBJ1-2,-,few,TRBV30,TGTGCCTGGGCCCAAGGGCGAGGGGCGCGGGGCTACACCTTC,CAWAQGRGARGYTF